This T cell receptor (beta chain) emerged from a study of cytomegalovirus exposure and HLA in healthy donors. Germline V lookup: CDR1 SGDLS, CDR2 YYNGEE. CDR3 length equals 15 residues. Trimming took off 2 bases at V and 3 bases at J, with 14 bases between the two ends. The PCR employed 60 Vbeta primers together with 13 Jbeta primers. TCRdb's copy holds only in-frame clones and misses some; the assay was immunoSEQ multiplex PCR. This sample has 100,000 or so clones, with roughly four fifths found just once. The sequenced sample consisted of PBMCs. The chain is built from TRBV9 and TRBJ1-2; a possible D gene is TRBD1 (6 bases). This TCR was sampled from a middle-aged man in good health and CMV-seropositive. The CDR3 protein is CASSVAGTIDYGYTF. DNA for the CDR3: TGTGCCAGCAGCGTTGCCGGGACAATCGACTATGGCTACACCTTC. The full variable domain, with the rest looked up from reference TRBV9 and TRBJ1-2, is DSGVTQTPKHLITATGQRVTLRCSPRSGDLSVYWYQQSLDQGLQFLIQYYNGEERAKGNILERFSAQQFPDLHSELNLSSLELGDSALYFCASSVAGTIDYGYTFGSGTRLTVV.